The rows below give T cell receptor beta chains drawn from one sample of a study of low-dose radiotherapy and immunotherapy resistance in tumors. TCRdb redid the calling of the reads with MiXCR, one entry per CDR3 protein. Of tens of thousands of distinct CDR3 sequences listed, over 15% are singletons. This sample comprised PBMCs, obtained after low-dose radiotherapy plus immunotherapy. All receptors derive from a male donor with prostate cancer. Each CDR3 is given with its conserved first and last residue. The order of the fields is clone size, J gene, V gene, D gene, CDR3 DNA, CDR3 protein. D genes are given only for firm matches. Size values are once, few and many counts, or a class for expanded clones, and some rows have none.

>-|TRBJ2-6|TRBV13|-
TGTGCCAGCAGCACCCGTGGGGTCTCTGGGGCCAACGTCCTGACTTTC
CASSTRGVSGANVLTF
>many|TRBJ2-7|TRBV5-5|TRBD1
TGTGCCAGCAGCTTTGAGGACAGGGAGTCCTACGAGCAGTACTTC
CASSFEDRESYEQYF
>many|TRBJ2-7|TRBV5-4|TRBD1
TGTGCCAGCAGCTCTAACAGGGGAGCCTACGAGCAGTACTTC
CASSSNRGAYEQYF
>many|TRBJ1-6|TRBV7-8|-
TGTGCCAGCAGCTTAGGCGGGGGTTCACCCCTCCACTTT
CASSLGGGSPLHF
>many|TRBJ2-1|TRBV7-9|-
TGTGCCAGCAGCTTAGCGGGGGTGTCGAATGAGCAGTTCTTC
CASSLAGVSNEQFF
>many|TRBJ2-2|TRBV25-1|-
TGTGCCAGCAGTAAGGGCACCGGGGAGCTGTTTTTT
CASSKGTGELFF
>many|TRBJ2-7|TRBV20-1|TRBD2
TGCAGTGCTAGGAAGATCGGAACGGGAGGGGCCTACGAGCAGTACTTC
CSARKIGTGGAYEQYF
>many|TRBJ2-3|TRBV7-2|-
TGTGCCAGCAGTGACAGAGCCCCAGATACGCAGTATTTT
CASSDRAPDTQYF
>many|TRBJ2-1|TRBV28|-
TGTGCCAGCAGTTTTTTCCCTCGGGAGTCCTACAATGAGCAGTTCTTC
CASSFFPRESYNEQFF
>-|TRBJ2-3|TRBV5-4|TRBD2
TGTGCCAGCAGCTTGGGCGGTAGCGGGAGACCAGATACGCAGTATTTT
CASSLGGSGRPDTQYF
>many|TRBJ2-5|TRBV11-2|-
TGTGCCATTAACCGGGGGAACCAAGAGACCCAGTACTTC
CAINRGNQETQYF
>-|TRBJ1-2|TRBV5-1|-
TGCGCCAGCAGCCCCTCCCAGGGAATCGGCTACACCTTC
CASSPSQGIGYTF
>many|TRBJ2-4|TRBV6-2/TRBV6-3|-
TGTGCCAGCAGTACCCAGGGGACCAAAAACATTCAGTACTTC
CASSTQGTKNIQYF
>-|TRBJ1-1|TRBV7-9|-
TGTGCCAGCAGCCTCTTGGTGAACACTGAAGCTTTCTTT
CASSLLVNTEAFF
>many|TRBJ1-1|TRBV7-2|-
TGTGCCAGCAGCTTTTCTGACACTGAAGCTTTCTTT
CASSFSDTEAFF
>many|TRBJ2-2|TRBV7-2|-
TGTGCCAGCAGCTTAGGGGGGGCGGGCCACACCGGGGAGCTGTTTTTT
CASSLGGAGHTGELFF
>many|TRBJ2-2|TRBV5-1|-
TGCGCCAGCAGCCGCCGGGACAATGCGAACACCGGGGAGCTGTTTTTT
CASSRRDNANTGELFF
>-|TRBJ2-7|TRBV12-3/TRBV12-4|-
TGTGCCAGCAGTGATACAGGGACCTCCTACGAGCAGTACTTC
CASSDTGTSYEQYF
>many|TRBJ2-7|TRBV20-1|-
TGCAGTGCTAGAGATAGGAGGGGGGGGGGGTACGAGCAGTACTTC
CSARDRRGGGYEQYF
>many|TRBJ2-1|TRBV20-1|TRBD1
TGCAGTGCTAGGGCCTTCTGGGACAGGGGCAGGAATGAGCAGTTCTTC
CSARAFWDRGRNEQFF
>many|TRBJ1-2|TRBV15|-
TGTGCCACCAGCAGAGATGGGTCCAGGGGAGATGGCTACACCTTC
CATSRDGSRGDGYTF
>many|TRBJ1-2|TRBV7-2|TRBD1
TGTGCCAGCAGCCGGGACAGGGGAGTCGGAGGCTACACCTTC
CASSRDRGVGGYTF
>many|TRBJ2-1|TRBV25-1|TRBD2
TGTGCCAGCAGTGACCGGCTAGCGGGAATCTACAATGAGCAGTTCTTC
CASSDRLAGIYNEQFF
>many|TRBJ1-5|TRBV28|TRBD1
TGTGCCAGCAGTGCAGACAGGGTTGGTTTTCAGCCCCAGCATTTT
CASSADRVGFQPQHF
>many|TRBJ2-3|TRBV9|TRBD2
TGTGCCAGCAGCGGGGGGGGGAGAGGAGGGAGTGAAGATACGCAGTATTTT
CASSGGGRGGSEDTQYF
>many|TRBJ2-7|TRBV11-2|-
TGTGCCAGCAGGTCTATCGCGTCTGGGGGCGAGCAGTACTTC
CASRSIASGGEQYF
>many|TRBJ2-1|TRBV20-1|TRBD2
TGCAGTGCCGGGACTAGCGGGATATTGAATGAGCAGTTCTTC
CSAGTSGILNEQFF
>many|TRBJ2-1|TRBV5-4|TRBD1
TGTGCCAGCAGCTTCCTGGACAGGGCCCATGAGCAGTTCTTC
CASSFLDRAHEQFF
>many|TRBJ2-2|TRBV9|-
TGTGCCAGCAGCGTAGTTGGTTCCGGGGAGCTGTTTTTT
CASSVVGSGELFF
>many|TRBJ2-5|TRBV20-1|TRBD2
TGCAGTGCCTCAGGGTCGGTAGCGGGAGATAAAGAGACCCAGTACTTC
CSASGSVAGDKETQYF
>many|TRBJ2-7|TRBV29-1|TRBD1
TGCAGCGTCTCGACAGGGGGCGGGGTCGAGCAGTACTTC
CSVSTGGGVEQYF
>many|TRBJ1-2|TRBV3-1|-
TGTGCCAGCAGCCTCGAGGGGAACTATGGCTACACCTTC
CASSLEGNYGYTF
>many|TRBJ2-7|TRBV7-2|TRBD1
TGTGCCAGCAGCTTAGATGGGACAGGGGTCTACGAGCAGTACTTC
CASSLDGTGVYEQYF
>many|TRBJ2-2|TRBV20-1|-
TGCAGTGCTAGAGATGGCACAGCGAACACCGGGGAGCTGTTTTTT
CSARDGTANTGELFF
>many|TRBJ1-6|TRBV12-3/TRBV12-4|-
TGTGCCAGCAGTTTAGAAGGGGCCCATTCACCCCTCCACTTT
CASSLEGAHSPLHF
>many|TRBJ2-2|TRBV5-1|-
TGCGCCAGCAGCCTGCGGGGAGACACCGGGGAGCTGTTTTTT
CASSLRGDTGELFF
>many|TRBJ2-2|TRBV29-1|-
TGCAGCGTCAGCGGGTTGGTAAACGGGGAGCTGTTTTTT
CSVSGLVNGELFF
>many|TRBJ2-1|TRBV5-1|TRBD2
TGCGCCAGCAGCTTGGACGGGACTAGCCACAATGAGCAGTTCTTC
CASSLDGTSHNEQFF
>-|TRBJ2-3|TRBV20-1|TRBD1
TGCAGTGCTAGTATGGGACAGGGGAGCACAGATACGCAGTATTTT
CSASMGQGSTDTQYF